These T cell receptor beta chains were read from a single sample in a study of persistence of HIV-infected CD4 T cells. Their recognized antigens are unknown. Libraries were prepared by immunoSEQ multiplex PCR; TCRdb keeps only in-frame clonotypes and omits some of them. The table shows some 41,000 clones, with around 80% occurring only once. The input for sequencing was CD4+ T cells sorted from PBMCs after 18-hour stimulation, taken from a patient who received antiretroviral therapy. These receptors came from an adult man with HIV who was CMV-seropositive. Each CDR3 is given with its conserved first and last residue.

j_call: TRBJ2-2
cdr3_length: 15
v_call: TRBV9
cdr3_aa: CASRPGPLNTGELFF

j_call: TRBJ2-2
cdr3_length: 16
v_call: TRBV4-2
cdr3_aa: CASSQTQRGNTGELFF

j_call: TRBJ1-6
cdr3_length: 15
v_call: TRBV9
cdr3_aa: CASSVVDGNNSPLHF

j_call: TRBJ1-2
cdr3_length: 13
v_call: TRBV18
cdr3_aa: CASSPLGRPGYTF

j_call: TRBJ1-4
cdr3_length: 13
v_call: TRBV16
cdr3_aa: CASSQVQGGKLFF

j_call: TRBJ1-5
cdr3_length: 15
v_call: TRBV5-6
cdr3_aa: CASSSQGSGNQPQHF

j_call: TRBJ1-1
cdr3_length: 14
v_call: TRBV5-1
cdr3_aa: CASSLGSANTEAFF

j_call: TRBJ2-1
cdr3_length: 15
v_call: TRBV27
cdr3_aa: CASSYLAGGLNEQFF

j_call: TRBJ2-3
cdr3_length: 15
v_call: TRBV5-1
cdr3_aa: CASSLGDRDADTQYF

j_call: TRBJ2-1
cdr3_length: 16
v_call: TRBV7-3
cdr3_aa: CASSYTGQGSLREQFF

j_call: TRBJ1-5
cdr3_length: 14
v_call: TRBV4-1
cdr3_aa: CASSQTGGQEPQHF